This T cell receptor (beta chain) was profiled in a study of blood T cell repertoires in COVID-19. Study summary: Acute and convalescent COVID-19 specimens originated in the United States, Italy and Spain.

Original handling: Reference gene primers were amplified, and this amplification served to estimate nucleated cell counts. TCRdb's copy holds only in-frame clones and misses some; the assay was immunoSEQ multiplex PCR. V, J and clone size derive from that table, while D and trimming were established from the DNA sequence. The repertoire holds more than 35,000 clones, with under 85% as singletons. CDR1 is KGHSH, CDR2 LQKENI, per germline. The CDR3 is made up of 16 amino acids. V was clipped by 0 bases and J by 3 bases; unmatched bases: 4. The TCR was taken from an elderly woman with acute or convalescent COVID-19. The rearrangement uses TRBV18 and TRBJ2-1, with TRBD2 identical over 8 bases. The sample taken for sequencing was peripheral blood. CDR3 DNA sequence: TGTGCCAGCTCACCACCCCGGGGGGGCCTCTACAATGAGCAGTTCTTC. This gives the protein CASSPPRGGLYNEQFF.